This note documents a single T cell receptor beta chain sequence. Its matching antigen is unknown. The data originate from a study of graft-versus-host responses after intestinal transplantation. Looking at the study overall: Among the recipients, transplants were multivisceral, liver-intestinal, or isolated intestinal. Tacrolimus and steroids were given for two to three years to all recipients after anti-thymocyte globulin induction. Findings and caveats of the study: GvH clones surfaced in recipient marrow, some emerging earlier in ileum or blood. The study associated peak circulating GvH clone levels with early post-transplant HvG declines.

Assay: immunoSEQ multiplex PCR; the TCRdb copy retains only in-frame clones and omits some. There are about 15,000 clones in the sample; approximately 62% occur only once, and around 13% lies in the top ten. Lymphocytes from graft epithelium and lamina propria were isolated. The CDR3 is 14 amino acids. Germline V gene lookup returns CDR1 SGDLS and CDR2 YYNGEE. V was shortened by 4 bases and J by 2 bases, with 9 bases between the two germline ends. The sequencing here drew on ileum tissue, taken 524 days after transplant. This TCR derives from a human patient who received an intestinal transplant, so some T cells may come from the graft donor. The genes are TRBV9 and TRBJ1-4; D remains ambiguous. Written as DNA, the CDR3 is TGTGCCAGCAGCCGTCGAGAGACTAATGAAAAACTGTTTTTT. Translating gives CASSRRETNEKLFF.